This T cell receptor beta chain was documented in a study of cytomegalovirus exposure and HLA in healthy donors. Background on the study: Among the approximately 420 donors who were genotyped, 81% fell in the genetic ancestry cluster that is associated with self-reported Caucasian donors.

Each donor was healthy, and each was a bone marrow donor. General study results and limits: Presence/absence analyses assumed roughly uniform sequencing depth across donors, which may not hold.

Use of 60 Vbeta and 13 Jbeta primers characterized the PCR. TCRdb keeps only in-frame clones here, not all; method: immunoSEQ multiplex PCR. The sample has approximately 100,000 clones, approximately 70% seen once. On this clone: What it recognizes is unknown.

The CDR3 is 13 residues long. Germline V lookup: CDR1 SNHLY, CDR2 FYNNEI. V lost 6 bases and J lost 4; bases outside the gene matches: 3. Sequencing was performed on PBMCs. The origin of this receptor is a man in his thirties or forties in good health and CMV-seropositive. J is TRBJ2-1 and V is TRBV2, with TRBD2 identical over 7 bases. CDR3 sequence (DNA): TGTGCCAGCAGCTTACTAGCGTACAATGAGCAGTTCTTC. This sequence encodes CASSLLAYNEQFF.